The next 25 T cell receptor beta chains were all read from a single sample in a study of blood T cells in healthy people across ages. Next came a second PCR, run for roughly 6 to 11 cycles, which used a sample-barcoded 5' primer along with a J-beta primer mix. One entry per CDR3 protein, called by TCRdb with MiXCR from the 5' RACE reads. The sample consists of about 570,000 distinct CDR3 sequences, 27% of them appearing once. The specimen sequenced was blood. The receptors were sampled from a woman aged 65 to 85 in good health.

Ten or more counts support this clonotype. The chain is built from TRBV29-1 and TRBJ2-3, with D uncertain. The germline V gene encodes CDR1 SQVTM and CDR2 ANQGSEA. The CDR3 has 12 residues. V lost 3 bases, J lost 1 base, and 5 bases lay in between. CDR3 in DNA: TGCAGCGTTGATCCGGGCACAGATACGCAGTATTTT. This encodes CSVDPGTDTQYF.

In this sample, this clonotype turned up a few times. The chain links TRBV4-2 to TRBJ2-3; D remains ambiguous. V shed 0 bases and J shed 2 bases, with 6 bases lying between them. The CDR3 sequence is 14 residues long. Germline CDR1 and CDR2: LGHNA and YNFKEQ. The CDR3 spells CASSQEVLTDTQYF. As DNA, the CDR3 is TGTGCCAGCAGCCAAGAAGTACTCACAGATACGCAGTATTTT.

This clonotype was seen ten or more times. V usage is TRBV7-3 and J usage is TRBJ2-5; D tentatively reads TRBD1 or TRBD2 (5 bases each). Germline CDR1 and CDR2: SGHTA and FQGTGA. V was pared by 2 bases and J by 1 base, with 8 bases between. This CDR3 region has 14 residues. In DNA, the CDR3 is TGTGCCAGCAGCTTATCCGGGGCCCAAGAGACCCAGTACTTC. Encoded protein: CASSLSGAQETQYF.

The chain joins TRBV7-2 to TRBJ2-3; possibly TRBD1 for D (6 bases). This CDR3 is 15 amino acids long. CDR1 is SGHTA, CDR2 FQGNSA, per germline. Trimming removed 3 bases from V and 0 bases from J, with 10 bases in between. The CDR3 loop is CASSFPTGSTDTQYF. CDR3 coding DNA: TGTGCCAGCAGCTTCCCGACAGGAAGCACAGATACGCAGTATTTT.

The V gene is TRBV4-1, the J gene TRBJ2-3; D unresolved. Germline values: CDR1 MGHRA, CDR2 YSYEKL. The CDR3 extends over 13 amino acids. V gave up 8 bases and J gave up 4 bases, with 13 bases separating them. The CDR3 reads CASSFGFSDTQYF. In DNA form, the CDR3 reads TGCGCCAGCTCATTCGGGTTCTCAGATACGCAGTATTTT.

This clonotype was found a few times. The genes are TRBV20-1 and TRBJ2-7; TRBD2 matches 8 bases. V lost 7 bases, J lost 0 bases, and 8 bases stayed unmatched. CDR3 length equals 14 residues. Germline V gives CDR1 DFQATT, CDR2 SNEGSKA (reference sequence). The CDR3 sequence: CSVTSGGSSYEQYF. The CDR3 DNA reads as TGCAGTGTCACCAGCGGGGGCAGCTCCTACGAGCAGTACTTC.

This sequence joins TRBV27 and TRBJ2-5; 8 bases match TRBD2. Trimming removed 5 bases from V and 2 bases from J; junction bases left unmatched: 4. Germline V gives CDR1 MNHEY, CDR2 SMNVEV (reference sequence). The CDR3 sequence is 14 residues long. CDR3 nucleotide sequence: TGTGCCAGCAGTACTAGCGGAGCTCAAGAGACCCAGTACTTC. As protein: CASSTSGAQETQYF.

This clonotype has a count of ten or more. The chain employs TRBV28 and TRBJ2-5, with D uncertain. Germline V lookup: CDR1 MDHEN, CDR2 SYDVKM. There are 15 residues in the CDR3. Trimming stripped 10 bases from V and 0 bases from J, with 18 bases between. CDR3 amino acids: CATSVLGGDQETQYF. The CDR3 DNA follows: TGTGCCACCTCAGTTTTGGGCGGAGACCAAGAGACCCAGTACTTC.

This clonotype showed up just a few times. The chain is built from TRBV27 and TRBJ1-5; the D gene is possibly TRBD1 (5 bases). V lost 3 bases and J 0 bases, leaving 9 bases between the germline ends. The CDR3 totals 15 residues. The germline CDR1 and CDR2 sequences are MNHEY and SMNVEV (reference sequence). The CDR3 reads CASSFVGGSNQPQHF. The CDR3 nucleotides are TGTGCCAGCAGTTTTGTGGGGGGTAGCAATCAGCCCCAGCATTTT.

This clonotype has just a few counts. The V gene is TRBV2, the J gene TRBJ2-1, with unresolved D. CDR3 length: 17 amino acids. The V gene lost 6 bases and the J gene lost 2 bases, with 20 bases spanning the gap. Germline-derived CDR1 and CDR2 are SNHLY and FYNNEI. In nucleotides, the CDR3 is TGTGCCAGCAGCCAAAGCCAGAACCCACAAACCTACAATGAGCAGTTCTTC. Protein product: CASSQSQNPQTYNEQFF.

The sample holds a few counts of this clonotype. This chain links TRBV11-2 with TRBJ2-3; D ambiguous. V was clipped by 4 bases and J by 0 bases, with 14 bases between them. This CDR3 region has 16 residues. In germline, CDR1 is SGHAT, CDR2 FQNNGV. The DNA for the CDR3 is TGTGCCAGCAGCTCCGCTCTCTTCCGTAGCACAGATACGCAGTATTTT. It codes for CASSSALFRSTDTQYF.

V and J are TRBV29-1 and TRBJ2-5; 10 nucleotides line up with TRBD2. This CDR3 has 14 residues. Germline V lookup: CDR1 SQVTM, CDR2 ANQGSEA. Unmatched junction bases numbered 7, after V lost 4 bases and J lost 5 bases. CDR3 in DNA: TGCAGCGTTGGGCGTAGCGGGGGGCAGGAGACCCAGTACTTC. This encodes CSVGRSGGQETQYF.

CDR3 DNA: TGTGCCAGCGGGATGAGAAATTTCTACGAGCAGTACTTC. It is translated as CASGMRNFYEQYF. This chain uses TRBV6-2 or TRBV6-3 with TRBJ2-7, with no clear D. The CDR3 runs to 13 residues. Germline V gene data show CDR1 as MNHEY and CDR2 as SVGEGT. Trimming left V 8 bases short and J 3 bases short, with 14 bases between.

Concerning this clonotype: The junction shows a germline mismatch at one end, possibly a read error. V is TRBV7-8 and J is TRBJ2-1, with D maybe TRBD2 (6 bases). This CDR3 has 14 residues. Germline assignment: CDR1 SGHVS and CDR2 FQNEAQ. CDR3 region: CASSDRDSNNEQFF. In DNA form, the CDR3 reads TGTGCCAGCAGCGACCGGGACTCCAACAATGAGCAGTTCTTC.

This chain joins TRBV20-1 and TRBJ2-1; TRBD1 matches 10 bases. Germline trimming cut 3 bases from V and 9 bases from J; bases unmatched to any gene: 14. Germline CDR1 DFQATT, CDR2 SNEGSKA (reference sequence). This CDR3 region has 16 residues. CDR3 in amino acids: CSASLLGDRGLGEQFF. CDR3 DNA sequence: TGCAGTGCTAGCCTGCTAGGGGACAGGGGCTTAGGTGAGCAGTTCTTC.

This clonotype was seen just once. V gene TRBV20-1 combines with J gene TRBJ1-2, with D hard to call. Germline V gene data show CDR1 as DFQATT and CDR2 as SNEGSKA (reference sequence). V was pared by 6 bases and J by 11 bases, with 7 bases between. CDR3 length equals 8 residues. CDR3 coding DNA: TGCAGTGCATCGCGGTACACCTTC. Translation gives CSASRYTF.

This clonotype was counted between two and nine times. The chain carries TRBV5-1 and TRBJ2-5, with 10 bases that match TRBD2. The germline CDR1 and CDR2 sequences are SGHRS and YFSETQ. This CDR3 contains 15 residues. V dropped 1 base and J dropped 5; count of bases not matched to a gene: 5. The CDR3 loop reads CASSLSTSGAETQYF. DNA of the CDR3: TGCGCCAGCAGCTTGTCCACTAGCGGGGCGGAGACCCAGTACTTC.

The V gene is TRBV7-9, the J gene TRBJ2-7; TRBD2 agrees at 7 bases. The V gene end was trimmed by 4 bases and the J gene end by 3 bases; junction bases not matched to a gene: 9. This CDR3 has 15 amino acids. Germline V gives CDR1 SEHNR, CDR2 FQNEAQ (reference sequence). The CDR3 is CASSSIGGSIYEQYF. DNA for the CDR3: TGTGCCAGCAGCTCGATCGGGGGGAGTATCTACGAGCAGTACTTC. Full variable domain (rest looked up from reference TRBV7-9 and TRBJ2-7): DTGVSQNPRHKITKRGQNVTFRCDPISEHNRLYWYRQTLGQGPEFLTYFQNEAQLEKSRLLSDRFSAERPKGSFSTLEIQRTEQGDSAMYLCASSSIGGSIYEQYFGPGTRLTVT.

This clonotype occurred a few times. The chain's CDR3 is CSVVPSTDTQYF. For the CDR3, the DNA is TGCAGCGTAGTCCCTAGCACAGATACGCAGTATTTT. The chain couples TRBV29-1 to TRBJ2-3; D gene uncertain. V lost 6 bases to trimming and J lost 0 bases, with 7 bases between them. CDR1 and CDR2 from the germline V gene are SQVTM and ANQGSEA. This CDR3 is 12 amino acids long.

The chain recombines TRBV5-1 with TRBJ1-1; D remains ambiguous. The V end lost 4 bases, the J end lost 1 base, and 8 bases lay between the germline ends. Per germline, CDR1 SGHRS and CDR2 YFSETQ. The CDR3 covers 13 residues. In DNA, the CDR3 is TGCGCCAGCAGCACTTCAGGGAACACTGAAGCTTTCTTT. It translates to CASSTSGNTEAFF.

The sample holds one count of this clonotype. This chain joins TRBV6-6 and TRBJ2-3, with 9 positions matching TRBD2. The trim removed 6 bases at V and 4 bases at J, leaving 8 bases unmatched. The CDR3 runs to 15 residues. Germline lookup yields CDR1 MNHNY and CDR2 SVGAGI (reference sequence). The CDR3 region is CASRSSGAGADTQYF. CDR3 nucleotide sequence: TGTGCCAGCAGGTCTAGCGGGGCGGGGGCAGATACGCAGTATTTT.

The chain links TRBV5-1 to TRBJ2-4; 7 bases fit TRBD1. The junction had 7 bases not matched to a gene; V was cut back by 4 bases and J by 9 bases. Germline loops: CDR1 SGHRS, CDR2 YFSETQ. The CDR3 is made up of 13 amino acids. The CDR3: CASSLDRVGIQYF. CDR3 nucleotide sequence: TGCGCCAGCAGCCTCGACAGGGTTGGCATTCAGTACTTC.

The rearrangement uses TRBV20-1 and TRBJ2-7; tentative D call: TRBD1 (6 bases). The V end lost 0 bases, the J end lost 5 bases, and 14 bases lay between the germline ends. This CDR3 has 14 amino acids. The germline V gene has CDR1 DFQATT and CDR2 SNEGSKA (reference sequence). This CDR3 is CSARDVLGADEQYF. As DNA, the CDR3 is TGCAGTGCTAGAGATGTTCTGGGGGCCGACGAGCAGTACTTC.

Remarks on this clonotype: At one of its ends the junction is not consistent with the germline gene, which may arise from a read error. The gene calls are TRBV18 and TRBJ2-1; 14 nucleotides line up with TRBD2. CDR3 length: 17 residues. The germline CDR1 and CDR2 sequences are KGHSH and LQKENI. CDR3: CASPPGLAGGPHNEQFF. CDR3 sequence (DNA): TGTGCCAGCCCACCAGGACTAGCGGGGGGCCCCCACAATGAGCAGTTCTTC.

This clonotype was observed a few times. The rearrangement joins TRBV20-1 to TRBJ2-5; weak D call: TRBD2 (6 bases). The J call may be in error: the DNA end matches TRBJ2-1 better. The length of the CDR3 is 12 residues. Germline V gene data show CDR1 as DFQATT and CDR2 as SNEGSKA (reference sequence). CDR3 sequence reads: CSARFGGGEQFF. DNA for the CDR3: TGCAGTGCTAGATTTGGGGGAGGTGAGCAGTTCTTC.